One and the same sample provided the 19 T cell receptor beta chains below, sequenced in a study of glioma-infiltrating T cells. The iRepertoire nested amplicon-rescue multiplex PCR amplified TCR alpha and beta CDR3s from RNA. TCRdb recomputed calls from the multiplex PCR reads with MiXCR, one row per CDR3 protein. Altogether about 380,000 distinct CDR3 sequences are present, roughly two fifths being singletons, with the ten largest covering more than 10%. Sequencing used glioma tissue, nonneoplastic brain tissue, or PBMCs (not recorded which). The source of these receptors is a human donor with low-grade glioma or glioblastoma, undergoing nonglioma brain surgery, or in good health (not recorded which).

This chain links TRBV4-3 with TRBJ2-3; 7 bases are shared with TRBD2. The CDR3 runs 17 residues. V lost 0 bases to trimming and J lost 5 bases; unmatched junction nucleotides: 11. Germline-derived CDR1 and CDR2 are LGHNA and YSLEER. The CDR3 sequence is CASSQDGGAGALDTQYF. The CDR3 nucleotides read TGCGCCAGCAGCCAAGATGGTGGGGCGGGAGCGCTAGATACGCAGTATTTT.

To note about this clonotype: A much larger clone lies a single base off, so this may be a read error. The chain recombines TRBV25-1 with TRBJ2-1, with D unclear. CDR1 and CDR2 from the germline V gene are MGHDK and SYGVNS. The CDR3 totals 11 residues. V was clipped by 8 bases and J by 14 bases, with 16 bases between them. This CDR3 reads CASAVSGEKFF. CDR3 in DNA: TGTGCCAGCGCCGTATCCGGCGAGAAGTTCTTC.

The V gene is TRBV2, the J gene TRBJ1-1; no definite D call. Germline CDR1 is SNHLY and CDR2 is FYNNEI. CDR3 length: 15 residues. V shed 4 bases and J shed 0 bases, with 12 bases lying between them. The CDR3 loop reads CASSGQDVVNTEAFF. CDR3 nucleotides: TGTGCCAGCAGTGGCCAGGACGTAGTGAACACTGAAGCTTTCTTT.

This sequence joins TRBV24-1 and TRBJ1-5; D is unclear. Germline-derived CDR1 and CDR2 are KGHDR and SFDVKD. V dropped 4 bases and J dropped 6 bases, with 9 bases sitting between them. The CDR3 length is 13 residues. CDR3 protein: CATSEPPGQPQHF. The DNA of the CDR3 is TGTGCCACCAGTGAACCTCCTGGTCAGCCCCAGCATTTT.

This clonotype was detected a few times. The genes are TRBV7-2 and TRBJ2-3; TRBD1 matches 9 bases. V trimming: 6 bases; J trimming: 3 bases; junction bases outside the gene matches: 10. Looked up from germline, CDR1 is SGHTA and CDR2 is FQGNSA. This CDR3 is 16 amino acids long. The CDR3 DNA is TGTGCCAGCAGTCAGGGGACAGGGCGGGTAACAGATACGCAGTATTTT. Protein: CASSQGTGRVTDTQYF. The whole variable domain, remainder taken from reference TRBV7-2 and TRBJ2-3, is GAGVSQSPSNKVTEKGKDVELRCDPISGHTALYWYRQSLGQGLEFLIYFQGNSAPDKSGLPSDRFSAERTGGSVSTLTIQRTQQEDSAVYLCASSQGTGRVTDTQYFGPGTRLTVL.

The gene calls are TRBV27 and TRBJ2-3; D is possibly TRBD1 or TRBD2 (6 bases each). The V gene's germline CDR1 is MNHEY and CDR2 SMNVEV (reference sequence). V lost 4 bases, J lost 4 bases, and 12 bases lay in between. This CDR3 region has 14 residues. The CDR3 spells CASSWGRGADTQYF. CDR3 nucleotide sequence: TGTGCCAGCAGTTGGGGAAGGGGGGCAGATACGCAGTATTTT.

Points on this clonotype: This may stem from a read error, because a much larger clone lies one nucleotide away. The chain uses TRBV28 and TRBJ2-1; the match to TRBD1 covers 11 bases. J gave up 6 bases and V 7 bases, and 8 bases lay outside the gene matches. The CDR3 sequence is 15 residues long. Per germline, CDR1 MDHEN and CDR2 SYDVKM. CDR3 DNA: TGTGCCAGCAAAGTCCCCGGGACAGGGGGCAATGAGCAGTTCTTC. Its translation: CASKVPGTGGNEQFF.

This clonotype was counted a few times. The chain carries TRBV28 and TRBJ2-7, with 9 bases fitting TRBD2. V was pared by 7 bases and J by 2 bases, with 6 bases of the junction left unmatched. There are 14 residues in the CDR3. Germline CDR1 MDHEN, CDR2 SYDVKM. The chain's CDR3 is CASMASGIPYEQYF. CDR3 coding DNA: TGTGCCAGCATGGCTAGCGGGATTCCCTACGAGCAGTACTTC.

As to this clonotype: A much larger clone lies a single base off, so this may be a read error. This sequence joins TRBV6-1 and TRBJ1-1, with TRBD1 matching 8 bases. CDR1 MNHNS and CDR2 SASEGT come from the germline V gene. The CDR3 spans 15 residues. In nucleotides, the CDR3 is TGTGCCATCAGTGAGTCCCACAGGGGGGACACTGAAGGTTTCTTT. Its protein is CAISESHRGDTEGFF.

This clonotype was seen a few times. This chain uses TRBV28 with TRBJ2-7, with TRBD1 matching over 7 bases. The germline V gene encodes CDR1 MDHEN and CDR2 SYDVKM. This CDR3 is built from 15 residues. The junction had 11 bases not matched to a gene; V was cut back by 7 bases and J by 2 bases. The CDR3 loop reads CASTQDSGTAYEQYF. Here the CDR3 DNA reads TGTGCCAGCACTCAAGACTCCGGGACAGCCTACGAGCAGTACTTC.

This sequence joins TRBV6-8 and TRBJ2-5; D may correspond to TRBD1 or TRBD2 (5 bases each). Trimming removed 2 bases from V and 2 bases from J, with 15 bases in between. Germline CDR1 and CDR2: MNHGY and SAAAGT. This CDR3 contains 16 residues. In DNA form, the CDR3 reads TGTGCCAGCAGTTACAGGGACCTGGTGTGGCAAGAGACCCAGTACTTC. Its protein is CASSYRDLVWQETQYF.

This clonotype turned up a few times. The chain has TRBV7-9 and TRBJ2-3; TRBD1 agrees at 10 bases. This CDR3 has 18 residues. V lost 1 base and J lost 6; bases outside the gene matches: 13. Germline values: CDR1 SEHNR, CDR2 FQNEAQ (reference sequence). The CDR3 DNA reads as TGTGCCAGCAGCTTAGTGGGACAGGGGAATACCTCCCCCGATACGCAGTATTTT. Translating gives CASSLVGQGNTSPDTQYF.

The chain couples TRBV2 to TRBJ1-6; D ambiguous. CDR1 and CDR2 from the germline V gene are SNHLY and FYNNEI. The CDR3 sequence is 12 residues long. The V and J ends lost 3 bases and 8 bases respectively, with 5 bases between them. CDR3 sequence reads: CASSDRYSPLHF. The CDR3 bases are TGTGCCAGCAGTGATCGGTATTCACCCCTCCACTTT.

V usage is TRBV4-3 and J usage is TRBJ2-7, with 7 bases identical to TRBD2. This CDR3 has 16 amino acids. The germline V gene has CDR1 LGHNA and CDR2 YSLEER. V trimming: 0 bases; J trimming: 3 bases; junction bases outside the gene matches: 8. CDR3 loop: CASSQDPGLSHYEQYF. The CDR3 bases are TGCGCCAGCAGCCAAGACCCGGGACTATCCCACTACGAGCAGTACTTC.

The V and J genes are TRBV5-4 and TRBJ2-1; D remains ambiguous. The CDR3 has 15 residues. Trimming took off 0 bases at V and 4 bases at J, with 11 bases between the two ends. Germline V gene lookup returns CDR1 SGHNT and CDR2 YYREEE (reference sequence). The CDR3 spells CASSLESMLYNEQFF. The CDR3, as DNA: TGTGCCAGCAGCTTGGAGTCTATGTTATACAATGAGCAGTTCTTC.

The rearrangement links TRBV5-1 to TRBJ2-7; 9 nucleotides align to TRBD2. The V and J ends lost 0 bases and 4 bases, in that order; junction bases with no gene match: 5. The germline gives CDR1 SGHRS, CDR2 YFSETQ. This CDR3 is built from 15 residues. As DNA, the CDR3 is TGCGCCAGCAGCTTGGTGGCGGGAGGGTTTTACGAGCAGTACTTC. This translates into CASSLVAGGFYEQYF.

The CDR3 DNA reads as TGTGCCAGCAGCCATCAAAATAAGGGGGGGGACACTGAAGCTTTCTTT. Its protein is CASSHQNKGGDTEAFF. V usage is TRBV2 and J usage is TRBJ1-1; a possible D gene is TRBD1 (6 bases). The CDR3 has 16 residues. CDR1 SNHLY and CDR2 FYNNEI come from the germline V gene. Trimming took 6 bases from V and 3 from J, leaving 20 bases between them.

The chain uses TRBV7-2 and TRBJ2-7; D unclear. The ends were cut back, 5 bases at V and 1 base at J, with 15 bases in the middle. The V gene's germline CDR1 is SGHTA and CDR2 FQGNSA. The CDR3 totals 15 residues. The CDR3 is CASSPAALGSYEQYF. The CDR3 bases are TGTGCCAGCAGCCCGGCAGCGCTAGGATCCTACGAGCAGTACTTC.

This clonotype showed up many times. The chain couples TRBV10-3 to TRBJ2-7; D remains ambiguous. V lost 2 bases and J 4 bases, leaving 12 bases between the germline ends. This CDR3 comprises 14 residues. The germline CDR1 and CDR2 sequences are ENHRY and SYGVKD. CDR3 region: CAISEVGASYEQYF. The CDR3 DNA follows: TGTGCCATCAGTGAGGTGGGCGCGTCATACGAGCAGTACTTC.